This passage covers 14 T cell receptor beta chains from one sample sequenced in a study of blood T cell repertoires in COVID-19. This table comes from immunoSEQ multiplex PCR, and its TCRdb copy is limited to in-frame clones, with some not included. The data show around 50,000 clones, roughly four fifths seen once. Material: peripheral blood. Receptors originate from an elderly woman with acute or convalescent COVID-19.

The chain carries TRBV24-1 and TRBJ2-3, with 7 bases that match TRBD2. The CDR3 spans 12 residues. Trimming took 2 bases from V and 10 from J; bases not matched to a gene: 2. Germline V gene data show CDR1 as KGHDR and CDR2 as SFDVKD. The CDR3 region has the DNA TGTGCCACCAGTGATTCGGGGGGTGCGCAGTATTTT. The encoded protein is CATSDSGGAQYF.

The chain combines TRBV4-1 with TRBJ1-2; 9 nucleotides line up with TRBD1. The CDR3 contains 15 residues. CDR1 and CDR2 from the germline V gene are MGHRA and YSYEKL. V was clipped by 0 bases and J by 4 bases; unmatched bases: 3. CDR3 region: CASSQDQTGGYGYTF. The CDR3 bases are TGCGCCAGCAGCCAAGATCAGACAGGGGGCTATGGCTACACCTTC.

The chain employs TRBV6-5 and TRBJ2-7; D gene unclear. CDR1 is MNHEY and CDR2 is SVGAGI in the germline V gene. The length of the CDR3 is 13 residues. Trimming took 5 bases from V and 2 from J, leaving 10 bases between them. CDR3 protein: CASSPRNAYEQYF. The DNA for the CDR3 is TGTGCCAGCAGTCCCAGGAACGCCTACGAGCAGTACTTC.

V usage is TRBV6-5 and J usage is TRBJ1-6; D not certain. Germline V CDR1 and CDR2: MNHEY, SVGAGI. V gave up 0 bases and J gave up 6 bases, with 9 bases separating them. CDR3 size: 15 residues. CDR3 in DNA: TGTGCCAGCAGTTACTCGAGGGTCGGTAATTCACCCCTCCACTTT. This gives the protein CASSYSRVGNSPLHF.

The chain has TRBV5-8 and TRBJ1-5, with TRBD1 matching 9 bases. The CDR3 extends over 15 amino acids. Germline lookup yields CDR1 SGHTS and CDR2 YDEGEE. The trim removed 4 bases at V and 4 bases at J, leaving 6 bases unmatched. CDR3 in amino acids: CASSRGQGINQPQHF. Written as DNA, the CDR3 is TGTGCCAGCAGCAGGGGACAGGGAATAAATCAGCCCCAGCATTTT.

The chain links TRBV7-9 to TRBJ1-2, with 10 bases identical to TRBD1. Trimming took 2 bases from V and 8 from J; bases not matched to a gene: 5. Germline V gene data show CDR1 as SEHNR and CDR2 as FQNEAQ (reference sequence). The CDR3 consists of 14 residues. This CDR3 is CASSLLTGGGGYTF. The CDR3 DNA reads as TGTGCCAGCAGCTTACTGACAGGGGGCGGCGGCTACACCTTC.

The rearrangement links TRBV19 to TRBJ1-1; D is undetermined. The CDR3 loop spans 10 amino acids. Germline V gene lookup returns CDR1 LNHDA and CDR2 SQIVND (reference sequence). V shed 9 bases and J shed 3 bases, with 5 bases lying between them. The CDR3 reads CARLDTEAFF. In nucleotides, the CDR3 is TGTGCCAGACTCGACACTGAAGCTTTCTTT.

This sequence joins TRBV29-1 and TRBJ1-1; 8 bases map to TRBD1. Germline CDR1 SQVTM, CDR2 ANQGSEA. This CDR3 contains 14 residues. With V trimmed by 8 bases and J by 5 bases, 13 bases remained unmatched. The CDR3 sequence: CSTDRGKVRTEAFF. CDR3 DNA: TGCAGCACTGACAGGGGTAAGGTAAGGACTGAAGCTTTCTTT. Together with reference TRBV29-1 and TRBJ1-1, the CDR3 gives the full variable domain: SAVISQKPSRDICQRGTSLTIQCQVDSQVTMMFWYRQQPGQSLTLIATANQGSEATYESGFVIDKFPISRPNLTFSTLTVSNMSPEDSSIYLCSTDRGKVRTEAFFGQGTRLTVV.

The chain is built from TRBV2 and TRBJ2-4; 8 nucleotides agree with TRBD2. The CDR3 loop spans 17 amino acids. Per the germline V gene, CDR1 is SNHLY and CDR2 is FYNNEI. Trimming cost V 5 bases and J 0 bases; bases outside gene matches: 9. CDR3 sequence reads: CASSLFGSGRAKNIQYF. The CDR3 nucleotides read TGTGCCAGCAGTCTCTTTGGCAGCGGGAGAGCCAAAAACATTCAGTACTTC. The full variable domain, its missing parts supplied by reference TRBV2 and TRBJ2-4, is EPEVTQTPSHQVTQMGQEVILRCVPISNHLYFYWYRQILGQKVEFLVSFYNNEISEKSEIFDDQFSVERPDGSNFTLKIRSTKLEDSAMYFCASSLFGSGRAKNIQYFGAGTRLSVL.

This chain uses TRBV3-1 (or the pseudogene TRBV3-2) with TRBJ1-1, with 8 positions matching TRBD1. V lost 3 bases and J lost 0; bases outside the gene matches: 3. Germline assignment: CDR1 LGHDT and CDR2 YNNKEL (reference sequence). The CDR3 sequence is 15 residues long. Here the CDR3 reads CASSHRGLMNTEAFF. Written as DNA, the CDR3 is TGTGCCAGCAGCCACAGGGGGCTAATGAACACTGAAGCTTTCTTT.

Only one count was recorded for this clone. V gene TRBV4-1 combines with J gene TRBJ1-5, with TRBD1 as a possible D gene (6 bases). The CDR3 runs to 17 residues. The V and J ends lost 1 base and 0 bases respectively, with 13 bases between them. Germline-derived CDR1 and CDR2 are MGHRA and YSYEKL. The CDR3 region has the DNA TGCGCCAGCAGCCAAGCAACAGGGAGACATAGCAATCAGCCCCAGCATTTT. It yields the protein CASSQATGRHSNQPQHF.

This clone was picked up one time. This chain links TRBV5-1 with TRBJ2-3, with D possibly TRBD2 on 6 matching bases. The V end lost 4 bases, the J end lost 6 bases, and 24 bases lay between the germline ends. Per germline, CDR1 SGHRS and CDR2 YFSETQ. The CDR3 loop spans 17 amino acids. DNA of the CDR3: TGCGCCAGCAGCCCGACCCCTCTCCCCGGGACTCCCGATACGCAGTATTTT. Translation gives CASSPTPLPGTPDTQYF.

This chain uses TRBV3-1 (or the pseudogene TRBV3-2) with TRBJ1-2; TRBD1 might be the D (5 bases). This CDR3 is built from 16 residues. Germline V gene sequence: CDR1 LGHDT, CDR2 YNNKEL (reference sequence). V shed 1 base and J shed 8 bases, with 20 bases lying between them. This CDR3 reads CASSQAGMGGARGYTF. In nucleotides, the CDR3 is TGTGCCAGCAGCCAAGCCGGTATGGGAGGGGCGCGGGGCTACACCTTC.

The V call is TRBV29-1, the J call TRBJ1-3, with D possibly being TRBD1 (6 bases). The CDR3 runs to 20 residues. The ends were cut back, 0 bases at V and 0 bases at J, with 24 bases in the middle. Germline values: CDR1 SQVTM, CDR2 ANQGSEA. The CDR3 DNA is TGCAGCGTTGAAGATCGTCTGGCAGGGGACGGATCGAGCTCTGGAAACACCATATATTTT. It specifies CSVEDRLAGDGSSSGNTIYF. The full variable domain, with the rest looked up from reference TRBV29-1 and TRBJ1-3, is SAVISQKPSRDICQRGTSLTIQCQVDSQVTMMFWYRQQPGQSLTLIATANQGSEATYESGFVIDKFPISRPNLTFSTLTVSNMSPEDSSIYLCSVEDRLAGDGSSSGNTIYFGEGSWLTVV.